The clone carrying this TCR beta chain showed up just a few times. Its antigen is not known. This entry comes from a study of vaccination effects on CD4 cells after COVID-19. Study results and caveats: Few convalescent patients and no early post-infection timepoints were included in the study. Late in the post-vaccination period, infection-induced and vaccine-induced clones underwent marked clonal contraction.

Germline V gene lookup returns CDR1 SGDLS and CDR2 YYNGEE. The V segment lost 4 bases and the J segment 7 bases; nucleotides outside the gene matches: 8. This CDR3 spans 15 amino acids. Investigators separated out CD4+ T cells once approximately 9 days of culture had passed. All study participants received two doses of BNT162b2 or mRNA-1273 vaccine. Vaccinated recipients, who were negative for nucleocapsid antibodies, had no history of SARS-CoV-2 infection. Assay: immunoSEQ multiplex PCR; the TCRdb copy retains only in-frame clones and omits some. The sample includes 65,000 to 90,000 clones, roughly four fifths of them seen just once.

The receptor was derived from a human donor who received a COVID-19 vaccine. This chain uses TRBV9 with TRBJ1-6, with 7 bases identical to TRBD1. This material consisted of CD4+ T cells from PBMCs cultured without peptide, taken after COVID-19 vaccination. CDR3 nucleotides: TGTGCCAGCAGCCTAACAGACAGGGTAAATTCACCCCTCCACTTT. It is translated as CASSLTDRVNSPLHF. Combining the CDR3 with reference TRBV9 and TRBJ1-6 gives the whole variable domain DSGVTQTPKHLITATGQRVTLRCSPRSGDLSVYWYQQSLDQGLQFLIQYYNGEERAKGNILERFSAQQFPDLHSELNLSSLELGDSALYFCASSLTDRVNSPLHFGNGTRLTVT.